Below, 7 T cell receptor beta chains from the same sample are listed, as sequenced in a study of vaccination and CD4 T cells after COVID-19 (dated by TCRdb to between 2021 and 2023). Libraries were prepared through PCR. Sequencing was performed on an Illumina iSeq 100. DNA from cultured CD4+ T cells was subjected to TCR sequencing with the Oncomine TCR Beta short-read assay at the Johns Hopkins FTIC core. TCRdb trimmed the raw reads at Q25, called clones with MiXCR and kept productive beta chains. Rows with a matching CDR3 protein are joined into one entry that keeps the most common DNA and genes. In all, the sample holds roughly 12,000 distinct CDR3 sequences, and around 74% of those were seen once. Jointly, the top ten make up 8.1% of the sample. What these receptors recognize is not known. The sample's treatment or condition, from its label and the paper: roughly 11-day PBMC culture with coronavirus spike peptide pools or control peptides (ViraFEST assay).

This sample comprised CD4+ T cells from blood, cultured in vitro, obtained after SARS-CoV-2 vaccination. These receptors were collected from a human donor who received a COVID-19 vaccine.

The chain couples TRBV5-4 to TRBJ1-2; weak D call: TRBD1 (6 bases). CDR3 length: 13 residues. Germline CDR1 reads SGHNT; CDR2 reads YYREEE (reference sequence). Trimming took off 0 bases at V and 8 bases at J, with 11 bases between the two ends. The CDR3 protein is CASSLGGARGYTF. For the CDR3, the DNA is TGTGCCAGCAGCTTGGGGGGGGCGCGAGGCTACACCTTC.

The CDR3 sequence: CATQGANGYTF. The CDR3 coding sequence is TGTGCCACCCAGGGGGCCAATGGCTACACCTTC. This chain links TRBV6-1 with TRBJ1-2; the match to TRBD1 covers 8 bases. The CDR3 runs 11 residues. Germline V gives CDR1 MNHNS, CDR2 SASEGT. J gave up 6 bases and V 10 bases, and 4 bases lay outside the gene matches.

The J gene is TRBJ1-1, the V gene TRBV7-9; no clear D. Trimming stripped 1 base from V and 0 bases from J, with 0 bases between. CDR3 size: 12 residues. Germline values: CDR1 SEHNR, CDR2 FQNEAQ (reference sequence). This chain's CDR3 is CASSLVNTEAFF. The CDR3 region has the DNA TGTGCCAGCAGCTTAGTGAACACTGAAGCTTTCTTT.

This chain uses TRBV2 with TRBJ2-3; 10 nucleotides align to TRBD2. CDR1 SNHLY and CDR2 FYNNEI come from the germline V gene. The V segment lost 6 bases and the J segment 0 bases; nucleotides outside the gene matches: 3. This CDR3 has 15 amino acids. CDR3 in amino acids: CASSLSGGSTDTQYF. CDR3 bases: TGTGCCAGCAGCCTTAGCGGGGGGAGCACAGATACGCAGTATTTT.

The rearrangement uses TRBV10-1 and TRBJ2-3; the D is unclear. Between the trimmed V and J ends, which lost 4 bases and 4 bases, there was a span of 3 bases. This CDR3 is 11 amino acids long. Looked up from germline, CDR1 is WNHNN and CDR2 is SYGVQD (reference sequence). The CDR3 protein is CASSVADTQYF. CDR3 DNA sequence: TGCGCCAGCAGTGTTGCAGATACGCAGTATTTT.

This chain links TRBV6-2 or TRBV6-3 with TRBJ1-1; 7 bases agree with TRBD1. After removal of 4 bases from V and 2 bases from J, the junction contained 4 bases not matched to a gene. Germline lookup yields CDR1 MNHEY and CDR2 SVGEGT. The CDR3 covers 14 residues. The CDR3 DNA reads TGTGCCAGCAGTTCCGGGACAGATAACACTGAAGCTTTCTTT. It encodes CASSSGTDNTEAFF.

The chain joins TRBV30 to TRBJ1-5; TRBD1 aligns across 9 bases. Germline V gene data show CDR1 as GTSNPN and CDR2 as SVGIG (reference sequence). CDR3 length: 16 residues. V gave up 4 bases and J gave up 0 bases; unmatched junction bases: 7. Here the CDR3 DNA reads TGTGCCTGGAACCGGGACAGGGAGATTAGCAATCAGCCCCAGCATTTT. It specifies CAWNRDREISNQPQHF.